This entry features one T cell receptor beta chain sequence. Its antigen is undetermined. Reverse transcribing all isolated RNA meant expressed TCRB transcripts were sequenced. Using immunoSEQ multiplex PCR, the repertoire was profiled, and TCRdb retains in-frame clones only, with some absent. The sample includes about 410,000 clones, about 15% of them seen just once. The V end lost 6 bases, the J end lost 7 bases, and 12 bases lay between the germline ends. The germline CDR1 and CDR2 sequences are MGHRA and YSYEKL. CDR3 length: 12 residues. The data were taken from a study of beta chain features in type 1 diabetes. A sort by CD45RO/CCR7/CD25/CD127/CD95/CD27 yielded CD4+ naive, central memory, regulatory and stem cell-like memory cells. Once sorted, every population was more than 95% pure. Study findings and constraints: Diminished insertions and augmented deletions at VDJ junctions characterized type 1 diabetes patients. PCR may have favored shorter templates equally in patients and controls.

Material for sequencing was naive CD4+ T cells from blood. V usage is TRBV4-1 and J usage is TRBJ1-1; D might be TRBD1 (5 bases). This clonotype was obtained from a man aged 25 to 45 in good health. The CDR3 nucleotides read TGCGCCAGCAGTTCCGTGGGGGATGAAGCTTTCTTT. It encodes CASSSVGDEAFF.